This T cell receptor (beta chain) was found in a study of T-cell memory formation after mild COVID-19. TCRdb re-analysed the 5' RACE reads in MiXCR, keeping a single row per CDR3 protein. The sample yields approximately 350,000 distinct CDR3 sequences, 10% to 15% seen once. A word on this clonotype: What it binds is unknown.

Trimming stripped 1 base from V and 8 bases from J, with 10 bases between. Germline CDR1 reads SGHRS; CDR2 reads YFSETQ. The CDR3 covers 13 residues. The study's findings and limits: The appearance of some responding clones in pre-infection memory suggested that cross-reactive memory joined.

This chain connects TRBV5-1 to TRBJ2-1; D remains unclear. The specimen sequenced was PBMCs or a T cell subset sorted from them (not recorded which). This receptor was identified in a man younger than 35 who had mild COVID-19 (a few samples of this study predate the infection). Cell type and time point are not known. The CDR3 loop reads CASSLTSNHEQFF. The CDR3 DNA is TGCGCCAGCAGCTTGACTTCAAACCATGAGCAGTTCTTC.